These 14 T cell receptor beta chains were all obtained from the same sample, sequenced in a study of tumor-infiltrating lymphocytes in oesophageal squamous cell carcinoma. Each CDR3 protein gets one entry after TCRdb re-called the PCR reads with MiXCR. The repertoire has some 19,000 distinct CDR3 sequences, approximately 40% of them found once; the top ten carry roughly an eighth. The sample consisted of esophageal tumor tissue. Source of these receptors: a male donor with esophageal squamous cell carcinoma.

At least ten counts were recorded for this clonotype. The conserved final phenylalanine or tryptophan is absent from the CDR3, which likely points to a read error. Because the CDR3's place on the DNA is in doubt, the DNA is left out and the CDR3 is given as listed by TCRdb. The V gene is TRBV7-2, the J gene TRBJ2-5; the table's D call, TRBD1, was not checked against the DNA. The germline V gene has CDR1 SGHTA and CDR2 FQGNSA. 17 amino acids form the CDR3, both terminal residues included. The CDR3 loop is CASSWGQVLDSPLHFGN.

The rearrangement joins TRBV24-1 to TRBJ2-3, with D unresolved. The CDR3 loop spans 15 amino acids. V lost 2 bases and J 6 bases, leaving 14 bases between the germline ends. Germline V gene data show CDR1 as KGHDR and CDR2 as SFDVKD. Here the CDR3 DNA reads TGTGCCACCAGTGATTCCTCCGGACCAGTGGATACGCAGTATTTT. Translation: CATSDSSGPVDTQYF.

Within the sample, this clonotype is medium-sized. V gene TRBV7-6 combines with J gene TRBJ2-3; no clear D gene. This CDR3 spans 13 amino acids. CDR1 and CDR2 (germline): SGHVS, FNYEAQ. Trimming shortened V by 3 bases and J by 1 base, and 5 bases separated the two germline ends. CDR3 nucleotide sequence: TGTGCCAGCAGCTTCGGAGGCACAGATACGCAGTATTTT. This translates into CASSFGGTDTQYF.

This clonotype was counted ten times or more. V and J are TRBV18 and TRBJ1-4, with TRBD1 matching 9 bases. V was clipped by 0 bases and J by 0 bases; unmatched bases: 2. Germline V CDR1 and CDR2: KGHSH, LQKENI. CDR3 size: 17 residues. The DNA of the CDR3 is TGTGCCAGCTCACCACCGGACAGGGGTGCAACTAATGAAAAACTGTTTTTT. Its protein is CASSPPDRGATNEKLFF.

The V gene is TRBV5-1, the J gene TRBJ2-4; D not certain. Near its end, the DNA agrees better with TRBJ2-7, so the J call may be wrong. CDR1 and CDR2 (germline): SGHRS, YFSETQ. The CDR3 sequence is 14 residues long. The chain's CDR3 is CASSFWSAHYEQYF. CDR3 sequence (DNA): TGCGCCAGCAGCTTCTGGAGCGCCCACTACGAGCAGTACTTC.

This clonotype was counted between two and nine times. CDR3 in amino acids: CASSYARDYNNEQFF. CDR3 nucleotides: TGTGCCAGCAGTTACGCCAGGGACTACAACAATGAGCAGTTCTTC. The chain recombines TRBV6-8 with TRBJ2-1; 7 bases are shared with TRBD2. Germline CDR1 MNHGY, CDR2 SAAAGT. The CDR3 runs 15 residues. J was trimmed by 5 bases and V by 2 bases; bases with no gene match: 6.

This clonotype was recorded a few times. The rearrangement joins TRBV5-1 to TRBJ2-1; 7 bases agree with TRBD1. The germline CDR1 and CDR2 sequences are SGHRS and YFSETQ. This CDR3 is 15 amino acids long. J lost 3 bases, V lost 1 base, and 4 bases had no gene match. The CDR3 is CASSLSAGGYNEQFF. CDR3 sequence (DNA): TGCGCCAGCAGCTTGTCGGCAGGGGGCTACAATGAGCAGTTCTTC.

This clonotype was picked up a small number of times. The chain has TRBV24-1 and TRBJ2-1; 10 positions match TRBD1. The CDR3 runs 15 residues. Losses at the gene ends were 7 bases for V and 5 bases for J; bases not matched to a gene: 7. Germline CDR1 is KGHDR and CDR2 is SFDVKD. DNA for the CDR3: TGTGCCACCAGGGAATCCGGGACAGGGGACAATGAGCAGTTCTTC. Protein sequence: CATRESGTGDNEQFF.

The genes are TRBV7-2 and TRBJ2-5; no firm D call. The better agreement between TRBJ2-1 and the DNA end casts doubt on the J call. The germline V gene has CDR1 SGHTA and CDR2 FQGNSA. The CDR3 covers 12 residues. The CDR3 region has the DNA TGTGCCAGCAGCCAAAGTGGCAATGAGCAGTTCTTC. Residues: CASSQSGNEQFF.

This clonotype came up many times. This chain connects TRBV6-2 or TRBV6-3 to TRBJ1-5; D unclear. Looked up from germline, CDR1 is MNHEY and CDR2 is SVGEGT. The CDR3 covers 12 residues. Trimming pared 2 bases from V and 6 bases from J, leaving 5 bases between. The CDR3 DNA sequence: TGTGCCAGCAGTTACCCGGGTCAGCCCCAGCATTTT. Translated: CASSYPGQPQHF.

This clonotype was detected ten times or more. The V and J genes are TRBV11-2 and TRBJ2-5, with unresolved D. The J call may be wrong; the DNA end is better matched by TRBJ2-7. Per the germline V gene, CDR1 is SGHAT and CDR2 is FQNNGV. CDR3 length equals 13 residues. The CDR3 nucleotides read TGTGCCAGCAGCCCAAAACACAGCTACGAGCAGTACTTC. Its translation is CASSPKHSYEQYF.

In its sample, this clonotype was seen many times. The gene calls are TRBV6-2 or TRBV6-3 and TRBJ1-1, with D possibly being TRBD1 (5 bases). V dropped 3 bases and J dropped 3 bases, with 8 bases sitting between them. The CDR3 covers 13 residues. Germline CDR1 reads MNHEY; CDR2 reads SVGEGT. The CDR3 nucleotides are TGTGCCAGCAGTTATCTCAGGGACACTGAAGCTTTCTTT. The encoded protein is CASSYLRDTEAFF.

This clonotype was detected many times. A junction boundary mismatches the germline segment, possibly from a read error. The gene calls are TRBV5-4 and TRBJ2-7, with 10 bases fitting TRBD1. Germline values: CDR1 SGHNT, CDR2 YYREEE (reference sequence). This CDR3 comprises 16 residues. CDR3 nucleotides: TGCGCCAGCAGCTGGGGACAGGGGTCCCCCTCCTACGAGCAGTACTTC. Encoded protein: CASSWGQGSPSYEQYF.

Details on this clonotype: This CDR3 fails to terminate in the conserved phenylalanine or tryptophan, so it likely reflects a read error. The DNA is omitted, as the CDR3 cannot be located on it reliably, and the CDR3 follows TCRdb's listing. J is TRBJ2-7 and V is TRBV10-3; TRBD1 is the table's D call and was not checked against the DNA. The germline CDR1 and CDR2 sequences are ENHRY and SYGVKD. The CDR3 sequence runs 17 residues, both termini included. This CDR3 is CAISDTGTSSYEQYFGS.